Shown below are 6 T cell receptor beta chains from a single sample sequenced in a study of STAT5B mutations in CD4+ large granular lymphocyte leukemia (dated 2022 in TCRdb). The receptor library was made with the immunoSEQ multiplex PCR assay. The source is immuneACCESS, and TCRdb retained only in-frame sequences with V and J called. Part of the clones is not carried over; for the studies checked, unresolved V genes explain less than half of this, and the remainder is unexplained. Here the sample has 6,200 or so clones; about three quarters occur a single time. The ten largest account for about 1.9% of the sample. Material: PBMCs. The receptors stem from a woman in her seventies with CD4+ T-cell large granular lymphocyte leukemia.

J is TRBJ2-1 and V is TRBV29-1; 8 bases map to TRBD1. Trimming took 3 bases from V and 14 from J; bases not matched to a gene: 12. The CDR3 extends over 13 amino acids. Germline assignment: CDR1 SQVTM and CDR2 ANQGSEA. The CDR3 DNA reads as TGCAGCGTTGATACCGTCGGACAGGGCAGGAAGTTCTTC. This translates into CSVDTVGQGRKFF.

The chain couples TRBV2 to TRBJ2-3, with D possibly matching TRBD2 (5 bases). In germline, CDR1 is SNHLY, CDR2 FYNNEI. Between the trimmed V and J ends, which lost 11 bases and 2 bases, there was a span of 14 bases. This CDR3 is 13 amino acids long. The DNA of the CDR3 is TGTGCCTCCGGGAACAGCTACACAGATACGCAGTATTTT. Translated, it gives CASGNSYTDTQYF.

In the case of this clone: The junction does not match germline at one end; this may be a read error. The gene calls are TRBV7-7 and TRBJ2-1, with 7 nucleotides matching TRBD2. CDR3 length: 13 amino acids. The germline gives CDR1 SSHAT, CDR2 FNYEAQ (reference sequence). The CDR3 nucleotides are TGTGCTAGCAGCTTGGGGACTAACAATGAGCAGTTCTTC. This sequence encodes CASSLGTNNEQFF. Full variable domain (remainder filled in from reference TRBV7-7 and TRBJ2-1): GAGVSQSPRYKVTKRGQDVTLRCDPISSHATLYWYQQALGQGPEFLTYFNYEAQPDKSGLPSDRFSAERPEGSISTLTIQRTEQRDSAMYRCASSLGTNNEQFFGPGTRLTVL.

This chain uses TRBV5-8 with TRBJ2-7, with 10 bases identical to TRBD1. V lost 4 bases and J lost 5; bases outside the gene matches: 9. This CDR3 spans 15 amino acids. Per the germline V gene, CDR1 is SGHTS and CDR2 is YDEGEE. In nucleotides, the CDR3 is TGTGCCAGCAGCCTACCGGGACAGGGGCTAGACGAGCAGTACTTC. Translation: CASSLPGQGLDEQYF.

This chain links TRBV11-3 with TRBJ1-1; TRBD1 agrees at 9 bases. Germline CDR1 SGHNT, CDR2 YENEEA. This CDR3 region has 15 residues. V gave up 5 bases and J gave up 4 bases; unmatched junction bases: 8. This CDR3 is CASSPGQGLGTEAFF. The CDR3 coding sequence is TGTGCCAGCAGCCCGGGACAGGGCCTGGGCACTGAAGCTTTCTTT.

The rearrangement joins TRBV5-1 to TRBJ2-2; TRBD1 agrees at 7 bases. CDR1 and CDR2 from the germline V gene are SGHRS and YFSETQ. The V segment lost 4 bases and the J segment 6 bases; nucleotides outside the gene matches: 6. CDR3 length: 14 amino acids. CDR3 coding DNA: TGCGCCAGCAGCCGAGGGGGCGCGGCCGGGGAGCTGTTTTTT. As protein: CASSRGGAAGELFF.